This T cell receptor beta chain was captured by sequencing in a study of response to subunit inactivated influenza vaccine. Germline V gene lookup returns CDR1 SQVTM and CDR2 ANQGSEA. Trimming took 7 bases from V and 3 from J, leaving 13 bases between them. There are 13 residues in the CDR3. MiXCR, applied by TCRdb to the RT-PCR reads, yields one record per CDR3 protein. The data contain around 480,000 distinct CDR3 sequences, 16% of them singletons. Findings and limits, study-wide: Each seasonal flu vaccination may recruit only limited new T cells, authors suggested.

There are many counts of this clonotype. What it binds is not known. The TCR sequence derives from a man aged 45-69 years who received an inactivated influenza vaccine. This sample comprised CD4+ T cells sorted from PBMCs, obtained roughly 24 months after vaccination. The rearrangement links TRBV29-1 to TRBJ2-1; D is perhaps TRBD1 (6 bases). Written as DNA, the CDR3 is TGCAGCGCCGGGACACCACGCTACAATGAGCAGTTCTTC. Residues: CSAGTPRYNEQFF.